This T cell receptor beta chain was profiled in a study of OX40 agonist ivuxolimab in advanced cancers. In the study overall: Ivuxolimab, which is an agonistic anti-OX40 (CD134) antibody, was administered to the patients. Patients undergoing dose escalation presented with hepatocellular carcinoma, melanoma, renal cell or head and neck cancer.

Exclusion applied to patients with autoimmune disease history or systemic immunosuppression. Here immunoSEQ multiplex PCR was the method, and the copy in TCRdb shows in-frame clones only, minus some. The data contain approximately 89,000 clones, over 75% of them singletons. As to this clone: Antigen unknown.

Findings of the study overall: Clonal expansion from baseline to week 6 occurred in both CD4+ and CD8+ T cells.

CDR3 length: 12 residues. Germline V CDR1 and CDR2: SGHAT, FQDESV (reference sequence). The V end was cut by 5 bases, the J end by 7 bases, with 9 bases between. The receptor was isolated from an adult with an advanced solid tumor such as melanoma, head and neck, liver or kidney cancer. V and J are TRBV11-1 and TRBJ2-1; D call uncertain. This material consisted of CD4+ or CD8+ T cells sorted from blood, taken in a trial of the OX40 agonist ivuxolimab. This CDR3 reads CASSRSRNEQFF. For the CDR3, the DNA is TGTGCCAGCAGCCGAAGTAGAAATGAGCAGTTCTTC.